This TCR beta chain was obtained from a study of T cell responses to AZD1222 COVID-19 vaccine. About the research overall: Second doses that came at about 4 or about 12 weeks were put together.

Points from the study as a whole: Females made up more of the donors, who were largely white British, and clonal diversity may have come out too low. Targeting of unmutated variant regions was reportedly seen in nearly half of spike-specific TCRs. Sampled repertoires all dated from after the peak T cell response.

Germline CDR1 SGHNT, CDR2 YENEEA. The CDR3 spans 17 residues. Trimming took 5 bases from V and 3 from J; bases not matched to a gene: 10. A word on this clone: The antigen is not known.

Sequencing used immunoSEQ multiplex PCR; TCRdb keeps in-frame clones, though not all of them. The sample yields 130,000 or so clones, around nine tenths seen once. Source: peripheral blood, taken on day 0 of AZD1222 vaccination. The chain combines TRBV11-3 with TRBJ2-2; 9 bases are a match to TRBD2. This clonotype was obtained from an adult in good health. CDR3 residues: CASSPVPSGMDTGELFF. CDR3 DNA sequence: TGTGCCAGCAGCCCGGTTCCTAGCGGGATGGACACCGGGGAGCTGTTTTTT.